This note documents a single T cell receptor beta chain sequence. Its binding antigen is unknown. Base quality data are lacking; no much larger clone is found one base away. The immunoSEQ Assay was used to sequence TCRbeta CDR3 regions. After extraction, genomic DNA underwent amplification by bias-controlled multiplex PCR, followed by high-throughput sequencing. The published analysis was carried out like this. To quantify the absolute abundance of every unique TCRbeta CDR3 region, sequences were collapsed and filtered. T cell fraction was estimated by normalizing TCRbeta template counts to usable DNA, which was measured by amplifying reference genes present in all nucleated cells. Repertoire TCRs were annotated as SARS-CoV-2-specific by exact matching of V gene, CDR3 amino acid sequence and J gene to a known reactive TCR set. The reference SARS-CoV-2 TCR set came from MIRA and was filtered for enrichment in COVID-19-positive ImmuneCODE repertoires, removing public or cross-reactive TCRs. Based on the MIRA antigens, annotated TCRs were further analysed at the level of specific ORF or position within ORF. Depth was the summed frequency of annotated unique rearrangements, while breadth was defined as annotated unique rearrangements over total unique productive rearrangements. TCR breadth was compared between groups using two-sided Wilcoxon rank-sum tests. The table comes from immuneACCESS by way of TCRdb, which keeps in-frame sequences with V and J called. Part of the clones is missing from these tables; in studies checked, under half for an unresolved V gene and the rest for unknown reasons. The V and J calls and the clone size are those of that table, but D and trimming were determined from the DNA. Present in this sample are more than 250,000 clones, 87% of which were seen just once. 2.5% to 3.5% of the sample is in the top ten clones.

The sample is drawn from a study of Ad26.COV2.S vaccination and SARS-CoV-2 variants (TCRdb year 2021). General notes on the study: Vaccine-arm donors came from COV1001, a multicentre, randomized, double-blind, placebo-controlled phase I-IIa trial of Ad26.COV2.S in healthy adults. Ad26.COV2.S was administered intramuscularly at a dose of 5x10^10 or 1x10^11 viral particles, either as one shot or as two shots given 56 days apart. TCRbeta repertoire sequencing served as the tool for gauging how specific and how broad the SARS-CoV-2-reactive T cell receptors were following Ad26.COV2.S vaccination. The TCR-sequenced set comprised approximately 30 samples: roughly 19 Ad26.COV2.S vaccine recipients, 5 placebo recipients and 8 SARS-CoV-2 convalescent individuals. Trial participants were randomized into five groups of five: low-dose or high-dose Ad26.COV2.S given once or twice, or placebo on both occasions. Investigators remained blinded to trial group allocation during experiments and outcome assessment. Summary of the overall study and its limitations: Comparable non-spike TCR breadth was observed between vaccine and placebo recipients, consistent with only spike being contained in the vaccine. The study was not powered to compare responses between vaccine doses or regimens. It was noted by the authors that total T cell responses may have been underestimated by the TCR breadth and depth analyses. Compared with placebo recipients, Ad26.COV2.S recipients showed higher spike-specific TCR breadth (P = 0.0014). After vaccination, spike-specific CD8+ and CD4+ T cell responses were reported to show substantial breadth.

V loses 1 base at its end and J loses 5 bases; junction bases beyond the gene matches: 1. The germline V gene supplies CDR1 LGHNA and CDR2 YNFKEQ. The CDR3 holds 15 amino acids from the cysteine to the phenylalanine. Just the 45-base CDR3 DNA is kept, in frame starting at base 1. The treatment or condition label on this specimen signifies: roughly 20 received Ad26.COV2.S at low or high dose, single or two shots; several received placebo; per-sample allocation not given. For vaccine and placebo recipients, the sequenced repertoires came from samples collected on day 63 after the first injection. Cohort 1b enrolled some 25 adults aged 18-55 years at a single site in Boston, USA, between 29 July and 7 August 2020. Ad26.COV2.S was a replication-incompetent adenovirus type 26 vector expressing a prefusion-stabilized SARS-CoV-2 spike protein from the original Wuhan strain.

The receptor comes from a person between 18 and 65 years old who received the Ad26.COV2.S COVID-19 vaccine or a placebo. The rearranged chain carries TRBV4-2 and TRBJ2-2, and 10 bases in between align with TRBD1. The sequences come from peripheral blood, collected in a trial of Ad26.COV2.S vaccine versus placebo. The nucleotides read TGTGCCAGCAGCCAAGGGGACAGGGGAACCGGGGAGCTGTTTTTT. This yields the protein CASSQGDRGTGELFF.